The T cell receptor beta chain described here comes from a study of control samples from healthy donors and cancer patients. The germline V and J ends were trimmed by 9 bases and 5 bases, with 18 bases remaining between them. The CDR3 is made up of 14 amino acids. CDR1 and CDR2 from the germline V gene are KGHDR and SFDVKD. Profiled with immunoSEQ multiplex PCR; TCRdb holds only in-frame clones, not every one. The sample has under 110,000 clones; roughly 91% are singletons. The rearrangement links TRBV24-1 to TRBJ2-5; a possible D gene is TRBD1 (8 bases). The sample comprised blood. The clonotype comes from a man younger than 40 in good health. Here the CDR3 reads CATGRAGGAETQYF. Here the CDR3 DNA reads TGTGCCACCGGGAGGGCAGGGGGCGCTGAGACCCAGTACTTC.